A single sample is the source of the 10 T cell receptor beta chains below, sequenced in a study of T-cell reconstitution after alpha-beta-depleted transplantation in children. A library of TCRbeta sequences, prepared with unique molecular identifiers, was generated. TCRdb analysed the PCR reads with MiXCR anew, one entry per CDR3 protein. The repertoire holds roughly 610,000 distinct CDR3 sequences, over 9.5% seen once, with roughly 3.9% in the top ten. The sample consisted of PBMCs from the stem cell graft donor, taken from the stem cell graft. All receptors come from a human donor who donated a stem cell graft to a child with acute myeloid leukemia.

This clonotype was seen a handful of times. The chain has TRBV7-3 and TRBJ2-1, with TRBD1 matching over 12 bases. The length of the CDR3 is 15 residues. The ends lost 5 bases at V and 7 bases at J; junction bases unmatched: 6. Germline loops: CDR1 SGHTA, CDR2 FQGTGA. The CDR3: CASSGGDRGRNEQFF. The CDR3, as DNA: TGTGCCAGCAGCGGGGGGGACAGGGGGCGAAATGAGCAGTTCTTC.

This chain uses TRBV4-2 with TRBJ2-1; 12 bases align to TRBD2. Looked up from germline, CDR1 is LGHNA and CDR2 is YNFKEQ. V lost 0 bases, J lost 9 bases, and 6 bases stayed unmatched. There are 16 residues in the CDR3. The chain's CDR3 is CASSQETSGRTFEQFF. CDR3 in DNA: TGTGCCAGCAGCCAAGAGACTAGCGGGAGAACATTTGAGCAGTTCTTC.

The sample holds a few counts of this clonotype. V and J are TRBV5-1 and TRBJ1-4, with D tentatively TRBD1 (6 bases). CDR1 and CDR2 from the germline V gene are SGHRS and YFSETQ. This CDR3 has 17 amino acids. Trimming took off 4 bases at V and 7 bases at J, with 23 bases between the two ends. As DNA, the CDR3 is TGCGCCAGCAGCGCCTCCAGGGACACATGGAAGAGTGAAAAACTGTTTTTT. This codes for CASSASRDTWKSEKLFF.

This chain links TRBV12-3 or TRBV12-4 with TRBJ1-3; D remains ambiguous. V gave up 2 bases and J gave up 0 bases, with 8 bases separating them. The CDR3 loop spans 15 amino acids. The CDR3 here is CASSLMKSSGNTIYF. Here the CDR3 DNA reads TGTGCCAGCAGTTTAATGAAGAGCTCTGGAAACACCATATATTTT.

In its sample, this clonotype was seen a few times. This chain uses TRBV5-6 with TRBJ2-7; 9 positions match TRBD2. V was clipped by 2 bases and J by 2 bases; unmatched bases: 5. The CDR3 sequence is 15 residues long. Germline lookup yields CDR1 SGHDT and CDR2 YYEEEE. The CDR3 loop is CASSFTGLATYEQYF. CDR3 coding DNA: TGTGCCAGCAGCTTTACGGGACTAGCCACCTACGAGCAGTACTTC. The variable domain in full, with the rest retrieved from reference TRBV5-6 and TRBJ2-7, is DAGVTQSPTHLIKTRGQQVTLRCSPKSGHDTVSWYQQALGQGPQFIFQYYEEEERQRGNFPDRFSGHQFPNYSSELNVNALLLGDSALYLCASSFTGLATYEQYFGPGTRLTVT.

This clonotype occurred many times. This sequence joins TRBV12-3 or TRBV12-4 and TRBJ2-1, with unresolved D. The CDR3 loop spans 14 amino acids. V lost 6 bases to trimming and J lost 3 bases, with 12 bases between them. CDR3 bases: TGTGCCAGCAGACCCCTTAATAACTACAATGAGCAGTTCTTC. Its protein is CASRPLNNYNEQFF.

This clonotype came up many times. This chain uses TRBV6-2 or TRBV6-3 with TRBJ2-7, with 9 bases fitting TRBD2. The CDR3 is made up of 16 amino acids. Looked up from germline, CDR1 is MNHEY and CDR2 is SVGEGT. V lost 4 bases to trimming and J lost 3 bases; unmatched junction nucleotides: 10. The CDR3 protein is CASSSTGASGIYEQYF. CDR3 sequence (DNA): TGTGCCAGCAGTTCCACGGGCGCTAGCGGGATCTACGAGCAGTACTTC.

This clonotype showed up just a few times. This chain links TRBV6-4 with TRBJ2-1; 9 positions match TRBD1. CDR3 length: 15 amino acids. Germline V gene data show CDR1 as MRHNA and CDR2 as SNTAGT. V gave up 3 bases and J gave up 4 bases; unmatched junction bases: 4. Written as DNA, the CDR3 is TGTGCCAGCAGTGATACAGGGGGCACTTACAATGAGCAGTTCTTC. This gives the protein CASSDTGGTYNEQFF.

This clonotype was seen a few times. The rearrangement joins TRBV29-1 to TRBJ2-2; TRBD2 might be the D (5 bases). The CDR3 has 13 amino acids. The germline V gene encodes CDR1 SQVTM and CDR2 ANQGSEA. V dropped 7 bases and J dropped 6 bases, with 15 bases sitting between them. CDR3 loop: CSASQTGAGELFF. The CDR3 bases are TGCAGCGCAAGCCAAACCGGGGCCGGGGAGCTGTTTTTT.

In its sample, this clonotype was seen many times. V usage is TRBV14 and J usage is TRBJ2-1; D is unclear. Trimming cost V 1 base and J 6 bases, with 10 bases left between them. Germline lookup yields CDR1 SGHDN and CDR2 FVKESK. This CDR3 spans 14 amino acids. CDR3 sequence reads: CASSQVVARNEQFF. CDR3 DNA: TGTGCCAGCAGCCAAGTGGTAGCCCGCAATGAGCAGTTCTTC. The full variable domain, completed using reference TRBV14 and TRBJ2-1, is EAGVTQFPSHSVIEKGQTVTLRCDPISGHDNLYWYRRVMGKEIKFLLHFVKESKQDESGMPNNRFLAERTGGTYSTLKVQPAELEDSGVYFCASSQVVARNEQFFGPGTRLTVL.